This passage covers 20 T cell receptor beta chains from one sample sequenced in a study of naive and memory T cell subsets. Study-wide points: Naive repertoires, especially CD8, held a few larger clonotypes, possibly memory cells re-expressing CD45RA.

An equimolar mix of two oligonucleotides served as the beta constant-region primer for TRBC1 and TRBC2. Nested alpha and beta constant-region primers with the SP2 primer drove four PCR rounds on ligated cDNA. From the UMI-ligation and nested PCR reads, TCRdb called clonotypes with MiXCR, one entry per CDR3 protein. This sample has under 150,000 distinct CDR3 sequences; approximately 18% occur once, and the top ten carry approximately 0.63%. These receptors' targets are unknown. Sequences were obtained from naive CD8+ T cells from blood. These TCRs come from a human donor in good health.

The V and J genes are TRBV28 and TRBJ2-2, with D tentatively TRBD1 or TRBD2 (5 bases each). The V gene's germline CDR1 is MDHEN and CDR2 SYDVKM. V was cut by 0 bases and J by 1 base, with 15 bases left in between. The CDR3 contains 18 residues. The CDR3 nucleotides read TGTGCCAGCAGTTTATGGGCTCCGGGACCGATGAACACCGGGGAGCTGTTTTTT. Amino acid sequence: CASSLWAPGPMNTGELFF. Full variable domain (outside the CDR3, taken from reference TRBV28 and TRBJ2-2): DVKVTQSSRYLVKRTGEKVFLECVQDMDHENMFWYRQDPGLGLRLIYFSYDVKMKEKGDIPEGYSVSREKKERFSLILESASTNQTSMYLCASSLWAPGPMNTGELFFGEGSRLTVL.

The rearrangement uses TRBV27 and TRBJ1-1; TRBD1 matches at 7 bases. Germline loops: CDR1 MNHEY, CDR2 SMNVEV (reference sequence). V lost 8 bases to trimming and J lost 4 bases; unmatched junction nucleotides: 10. The CDR3 contains 14 residues. The CDR3 reads CASGTTRGRTEAFF. CDR3 nucleotide sequence: TGTGCCAGCGGTACTACGAGGGGGCGCACTGAAGCTTTCTTT.

The chain recombines TRBV27 with TRBJ2-3; D gene ambiguous. The CDR3 is made up of 13 amino acids. V lost 5 bases and J lost 3, with 9 bases in between. Germline lookup yields CDR1 MNHEY and CDR2 SMNVEV (reference sequence). The DNA of the CDR3 is TGTGCCAGCAGTCCCGGAGAAACAGATACGCAGTATTTT. Translation gives CASSPGETDTQYF.

This clonotype came up a few times. The CDR3 protein is CASSPSPHNEQFF. DNA for the CDR3: TGTGCCAGTAGTCCAAGTCCCCACAATGAGCAGTTCTTC. The chain uses TRBV19 and TRBJ2-1; D is undetermined. Germline V gene data show CDR1 as LNHDA and CDR2 as SQIVND (reference sequence). CDR3 length: 13 residues. The V gene lost 5 bases and the J gene lost 5 bases, with 10 bases spanning the gap.

This clonotype was seen a handful of times. The J gene is TRBJ2-2, the V gene TRBV6-5, with D maybe TRBD2 (7 bases). V was clipped by 2 bases and J by 3 bases, with 13 bases between them. The germline V gene encodes CDR1 MNHEY and CDR2 SVGAGI. The CDR3 length is 16 residues. The CDR3 is CASSYNLGGHTGELFF. For the CDR3, the DNA is TGTGCCAGCAGTTACAACCTGGGGGGGCACACCGGGGAGCTGTTTTTT.

This clonotype was seen more than once but under ten times. The chain uses TRBV2 and TRBJ2-1; 8 bases map to TRBD1. Germline loops: CDR1 SNHLY, CDR2 FYNNEI. After removal of 6 bases from V and 10 bases from J, the junction contained 5 bases not matched to a gene. CDR3 length equals 12 residues. The CDR3 DNA is TGTGCCAGCAGCGACGGGGACAGGGAGCAGTTCTTC. This translates into CASSDGDREQFF.

The chain links TRBV13 to TRBJ2-7; D is unresolved. Trimming took 2 bases from V and 0 from J, leaving 8 bases between them. Germline V gives CDR1 PRHDT, CDR2 FYEKMQ (reference sequence). The CDR3 contains 14 residues. CDR3 sequence reads: CASSLRTDSYEQYF. CDR3 DNA: TGTGCCAGCAGCTTAAGGACGGACTCCTACGAGCAGTACTTC.

This clonotype occurred a few times. The chain joins TRBV21-1 to TRBJ1-3. TRBV21-1 is a known pseudogene. The CDR3 totals 14 residues. The CDR3, as DNA: TGTGCCAGCACCAACGGGGAAGTGGCAAACACCATATATTTT. Amino acids: CASTNGEVANTIYF.

V usage is TRBV7-8 and J usage is TRBJ2-7; 7 bases map to TRBD2. V was clipped by 2 bases and J by 5 bases; unmatched bases: 9. CDR1 is SGHVS, CDR2 FQNEAQ, per germline. The CDR3 runs 15 residues. The CDR3 DNA is TGTGCCAGCAGCTTATTCGGGGGAGGGCCCAACGAGCAGTACTTC. Its protein product is CASSLFGGGPNEQYF.

This clonotype was seen a few times. V is TRBV29-1 and J is TRBJ2-1; no definite D call. Per germline, CDR1 SQVTM and CDR2 ANQGSEA. The CDR3 has 18 amino acids. V was cut by 4 bases and J by 0 bases, with 22 bases left in between. CDR3 DNA: TGCAGCGTTGGGGCCTTGGACCCTGACGCGAGCTCCTACAATGAGCAGTTCTTC. Protein sequence: CSVGALDPDASSYNEQFF.

This sequence joins TRBV2 and TRBJ1-1; D not certain. Deletions cut 3 bases from V and 10 bases from J, with 6 bases between. CDR1 and CDR2 from the germline V gene are SNHLY and FYNNEI. The length of the CDR3 is 10 residues. In DNA, the CDR3 is TGTGCCAGCAGTGACCTCAGAGCTTTCTTT. This encodes CASSDLRAFF.

The rearrangement joins TRBV28 to TRBJ2-5, with 7 bases fitting TRBD2. CDR3 length: 14 amino acids. The trim removed 6 bases at V and 4 bases at J, leaving 8 bases unmatched. Germline V lookup: CDR1 MDHEN, CDR2 SYDVKM. CDR3 nucleotide sequence: TGTGCCAGCAGAGCCCTCGGGGAGGGAGAGACCCAGTACTTC. Encoded protein: CASRALGEGETQYF. Using reference TRBV28 and TRBJ2-5 for the parts outside the CDR3, the full variable domain is DVKVTQSSRYLVKRTGEKVFLECVQDMDHENMFWYRQDPGLGLRLIYFSYDVKMKEKGDIPEGYSVSREKKERFSLILESASTNQTSMYLCASRALGEGETQYFGPGTRLLVL.

There are a few counts of this clonotype. The rearrangement links TRBV9 to TRBJ2-1, with D possibly matching TRBD1 (6 bases). This CDR3 spans 17 amino acids. The germline CDR1 and CDR2 sequences are SGDLS and YYNGEE. Trimming took off 4 bases at V and 3 bases at J, with 20 bases between the two ends. The CDR3 nucleotides are TGTGCCAGCAGCCACGCCCTGGCCGGGACACACTACAATGAGCAGTTCTTC. Protein: CASSHALAGTHYNEQFF. Based on the CDR3 plus reference TRBV9 and TRBJ2-1, the full variable domain is DSGVTQTPKHLITATGQRVTLRCSPRSGDLSVYWYQQSLDQGLQFLIQYYNGEERAKGNILERFSAQQFPDLHSELNLSSLELGDSALYFCASSHALAGTHYNEQFFGPGTRLTVL.

At least ten counts were recorded for this clonotype. This chain uses TRBV18 with TRBJ2-1; D possibly corresponds to TRBD1 (8 bases). V lost 3 bases and J 14 bases, leaving 20 bases between the germline ends. CDR1 KGHSH and CDR2 LQKENI come from the germline V gene. The CDR3 sequence is 14 residues long. The CDR3 sequence: CASSPLDREGWKFF. CDR3 nucleotides: TGTGCCAGCTCACCCTTGGACAGGGAGGGATGGAAGTTCTTC.

This chain links TRBV2 with TRBJ1-6; no reliable D call. This CDR3 is 15 amino acids long. Looked up from germline, CDR1 is SNHLY and CDR2 is FYNNEI. V lost 1 base and J 5 bases, leaving 9 bases between the germline ends. CDR3 sequence (DNA): TGTGCCAGCAGTGAAGAATTGCAGAATAATTCACCCCTCCACTTT. Protein sequence: CASSEELQNNSPLHF.

This clonotype showed up just a few times. This chain connects TRBV15 to TRBJ2-7; TRBD2 might be the D (5 bases). The CDR3 consists of 18 residues. The V end was cut by 0 bases, the J end by 7 bases, with 25 bases between. The germline CDR1 and CDR2 sequences are LNHNV and YYDKDF (reference sequence). CDR3 nucleotide sequence: TGTGCCACCAGCAGAGATCTCTATCGAGCGGTGTCGAACGGGGAGCAGTACTTC. This encodes CATSRDLYRAVSNGEQYF.

This chain joins TRBV7-9 and TRBJ2-7; a weak D match, TRBD2 (6 bases). CDR1 and CDR2 from the germline V gene are SEHNR and FQNEAQ (reference sequence). The ends were cut back, 4 bases at V and 0 bases at J, with 10 bases in the middle. This CDR3 contains 14 residues. The CDR3 region has the DNA TGTGCCAGCAGCTCATCGACTAGCTCCTACGAGCAGTACTTC. It encodes CASSSSTSSYEQYF. Full variable domain (rest looked up from reference TRBV7-9 and TRBJ2-7): DTGVSQNPRHKITKRGQNVTFRCDPISEHNRLYWYRQTLGQGPEFLTYFQNEAQLEKSRLLSDRFSAERPKGSFSTLEIQRTEQGDSAMYLCASSSSTSSYEQYFGPGTRLTVT.

This clonotype was seen only a few times. This chain joins TRBV5-4 and TRBJ1-1; D not resolved. CDR1 SGHNT and CDR2 YYREEE come from the germline V gene (reference sequence). V was pared by 0 bases and J by 0 bases, with 6 bases between. The CDR3 length is 14 residues. The CDR3 loop reads CASSLVGVNTEAFF. CDR3 coding DNA: TGTGCCAGCAGCTTGGTCGGGGTGAACACTGAAGCTTTCTTT.

The chain combines TRBV27 with TRBJ2-7, with a tentative D call TRBD1 (6 bases). V lost 2 bases to trimming and J lost 2 bases, with 13 bases between them. The CDR3 is 15 amino acids. Looked up from germline, CDR1 is MNHEY and CDR2 is SMNVEV (reference sequence). CDR3 coding DNA: TGTGCCAGCAGTTTAGGGGGCAGGGAAGCCTACGAGCAGTACTTC. This translates into CASSLGGREAYEQYF.

The chain is built from TRBV12-3 or TRBV12-4 and TRBJ1-5; D not resolved. The CDR3 length is 12 residues. Trimming stripped 11 bases from V and 0 bases from J, with 8 bases between. This CDR3 is CASADSNQPQHF. CDR3 DNA sequence: TGTGCCTCGGCGGATAGCAATCAGCCCCAGCATTTT.